The 24 T cell receptor beta chains below come from one sample, sequenced in a study of CD8+CD57+ T cells in acquired aplastic anemia. It was genomic DNA that served as the template for profiling TCR beta VDJ and CDR3. TCRdb reprocessed the reads via MiXCR and lists one record per CDR3 protein. The sample consists of fewer than 250,000 distinct CDR3 sequences, less than 65% of them appearing once. Sequences were obtained from sorted CD4+, CD8+, or CD8+CD57+ T cells (not recorded which) from PBMCs. The receptors shown here come from a human donor in good health, serving as a control.

This clonotype occurred many times. The chain recombines TRBV7-3 with TRBJ1-1; D is unclear. The CDR3 runs 14 residues. Trimming removed 0 bases at V and 5 bases at J, with 10 bases between. Per germline, CDR1 SGHTA and CDR2 FQGTGA. Here the CDR3 DNA reads TGTGCCAGCAGCTTAACAGGTGCCGGTACTGAAGCTTTCTTT. Translated: CASSLTGAGTEAFF.

This rearrangement joins TRBV13 to TRBJ2-6; 11 bases match TRBD1. This CDR3 is 18 amino acids long. CDR1 PRHDT and CDR2 FYEKMQ come from the germline V gene (reference sequence). With 4 bases clipped from V and 4 bases from J, the junction kept 9 bases outside the gene matches. CDR3 DNA sequence: TGTGCCAGCAGCTCCGGTGGGACAGGGGGTAGCGGGGCCAACGTCCTGACTTTC. It yields the protein CASSSGGTGGSGANVLTF.

This clonotype has a count of ten or more. This chain joins TRBV6-2 or TRBV6-3 and TRBJ1-2; D may be TRBD1 (5 bases). Germline V gives CDR1 MNHEY, CDR2 SVGEGT. The CDR3 totals 12 residues. Trimming shortened V by 2 bases and J by 7 bases, and 8 bases separated the two germline ends. In DNA, the CDR3 is TGTGCCAGCAGTTACGGGGACGTTGGCTACACCTTC. Translation gives CASSYGDVGYTF.

The V call is TRBV24-1, the J call TRBJ2-3; D is perhaps TRBD1 (7 bases). The CDR3 spans 16 residues. Trimming shortened V by 9 bases and J by 2 bases, and 20 bases separated the two germline ends. In germline, CDR1 is KGHDR, CDR2 SFDVKD. CDR3 protein: CATSSGGSPNTDTQYF. Here the CDR3 DNA reads TGTGCCACCTCCTCAGGGGGGTCCCCCAACACAGATACGCAGTATTTT.

This chain connects TRBV12-3 or TRBV12-4 to TRBJ1-6; TRBD1 is a possible D gene (5 bases). Trimming took 4 bases from V and 9 from J, leaving 13 bases between them. The CDR3 runs to 14 residues. The CDR3 loop is CASSSRQGGSPLHF. The CDR3 bases are TGTGCCAGCAGTTCGCGGCAGGGAGGTTCACCCCTCCACTTT.

This clonotype showed up many times. The genes are TRBV7-2 and TRBJ1-5, with no clear D. This CDR3 has 12 amino acids. From germline, CDR1 is SGHTA and CDR2 FQGNSA. V was cut by 5 bases and J by 3 bases, with 5 bases left in between. The CDR3 region has the DNA TGTGCCAGCAGCCGGGACAATCAGCCCCAGCATTTT. Translation gives CASSRDNQPQHF. The full variable domain, in which reference TRBV7-2 and TRBJ1-5 provide the parts outside the CDR3, is GAGVSQSPSNKVTEKGKDVELRCDPISGHTALYWYRQSLGQGLEFLIYFQGNSAPDKSGLPSDRFSAERTGGSVSTLTIQRTQQEDSAVYLCASSRDNQPQHFGDGTRLSIL.

This clonotype has just a few counts. The chain recombines TRBV10-3 with TRBJ1-2; TRBD1 aligns across 7 bases. The length of the CDR3 is 12 residues. J was trimmed by 2 bases and V by 10 bases; bases with no gene match: 4. Looked up from germline, CDR1 is ENHRY and CDR2 is SYGVKD. The CDR3, as DNA: TGTGCCAGCCGGGACAGCAACTATGGCTACACCTTC. Its protein product is CASRDSNYGYTF.

Only one count was recorded for this clonotype. This chain connects TRBV7-8 to TRBJ2-5; D may correspond to TRBD1 or TRBD2 (5 bases each). Germline V lookup: CDR1 SGHVS, CDR2 FQNEAQ. CDR3 length: 16 residues. Trimming stripped 1 base from V and 4 bases from J, with 16 bases between. CDR3 region: CASSLGAGTGRETQYF. CDR3 in DNA: TGTGCCAGCAGCTTAGGTGCAGGGACGGGGCGAGAGACCCAGTACTTC.

As regards this clonotype: Likely a read error: the CDR3 ends without its conserved phenylalanine or tryptophan. V and J are TRBV19 and TRBJ1-6, with 8 bases fitting TRBD1. Germline V gives CDR1 LNHDA, CDR2 SQIVND (reference sequence). CDR3 length: 17 residues. The V and J ends lost 9 bases and 7 bases, in that order; junction bases with no gene match: 17. This CDR3 reads CASKRGTGEWVNSPLHL. CDR3 coding DNA: TGTGCCAGCAAAAGAGGGACAGGTGAATGGGTCAATTCACCCCTCCACCTT.

This clonotype was picked up a small number of times. The junction departs from the called germline gene at one end, perhaps through a read error. The V and J genes are TRBV6-5 and TRBJ2-7; 7 positions agree with TRBD2. The CDR3 consists of 15 residues. The germline V gene encodes CDR1 MNHEY and CDR2 SVGAGI. CDR3 nucleotide sequence: TGCGCCAGCAGTGAGTCGGGCGGGGGTGTACGCGAGCAGTACTTC. It encodes CASSESGGGVREQYF.

In DNA, the CDR3 is TGCAGTGCTAGAGCTAGGCGGTATAGCAATCAGCCCCAGCATTTT. Translating it yields CSARARRYSNQPQHF. This sequence joins TRBV20-1 and TRBJ1-5, with no clear D. CDR1 and CDR2 from the germline V gene are DFQATT and SNEGSKA (reference sequence). V lost 1 base and J 0 bases, leaving 10 bases between the germline ends. The CDR3 is made up of 15 amino acids.

This rearrangement joins TRBV25-1 to TRBJ2-3, with D possibly being TRBD2 (5 bases). The CDR3 covers 15 residues. V lost 6 bases and J lost 0, with 13 bases in between. Germline V lookup: CDR1 MGHDK, CDR2 SYGVNS. CDR3 bases: TGTGCCAGCAGCTTAATAGCGTCTAGCACAGATACGCAGTATTTT. Translation: CASSLIASSTDTQYF.

A remark on this clonotype: A read error may produce the germline difference seen at one junction end. The chain employs TRBV19 and TRBJ2-1; D gene unclear. The CDR3 loop spans 12 amino acids. Germline CDR1 is LNHDA and CDR2 is SQIVND (reference sequence). CDR3 DNA sequence: TGTGCCAGTAGGACAAGGGTAAATGAGCAATTCTTC. It translates to CASRTRVNEQFF.

The chain recombines TRBV7-2 with TRBJ1-5; possibly TRBD1 for D (6 bases). The CDR3 has 13 residues. In germline, CDR1 is SGHTA, CDR2 FQGNSA. Trimming stripped 3 bases from V and 10 bases from J, with 13 bases between. CDR3 residues: CASSFDPGDPQHF. In DNA form, the CDR3 reads TGTGCCAGCAGCTTCGACCCAGGGGACCCCCAGCATTTT.

The genes are TRBV24-1 and TRBJ1-5; 10 bases map to TRBD1. Germline V CDR1 and CDR2: KGHDR, SFDVKD. The trim removed 5 bases at V and 5 bases at J, leaving 5 bases unmatched. The CDR3 runs 15 residues. The CDR3: CATSAPGTGDQPQHF. CDR3 nucleotide sequence: TGTGCCACCAGTGCACCCGGGACAGGGGATCAGCCCCAGCATTTT.

This clonotype was seen more than once but under ten times. The gene calls are TRBV5-1 and TRBJ1-1; D ambiguous. The V and J ends lost 0 bases and 1 base respectively, with 7 bases between them. Germline values: CDR1 SGHRS, CDR2 YFSETQ. CDR3 size: 14 residues. The CDR3 sequence is CASSLAPENTEAFF. Written as DNA, the CDR3 is TGCGCCAGCAGCTTGGCCCCAGAGAACACTGAAGCTTTCTTT.

V is TRBV7-3 and J is TRBJ1-4; D is unclear. Deletions cut 3 bases from V and 5 bases from J, with 16 bases between. Germline assignment: CDR1 SGHTA and CDR2 FQGTGA. The CDR3 runs 16 residues. The CDR3 is CASSFGGYLDNEKLFF. CDR3 coding DNA: TGTGCCAGCAGCTTCGGAGGGTATCTAGACAATGAAAAACTGTTTTTT. Using reference TRBV7-3 and TRBJ1-4 for the parts outside the CDR3, the full variable domain is GAGVSQTPSNKVTEKGKYVELRCDPISGHTALYWYRQSLGQGPEFLIYFQGTGAADDSGLPNDRFFAVRPEGSVSTLKIQRTERGDSAVYLCASSFGGYLDNEKLFFGSGTQLSVL.

The CDR3 DNA sequence: TGCAGTGCTAGAGCGGGACAGGGATACCCCTACGAGCAGTACTTC. Encoded protein: CSARAGQGYPYEQYF. The rearrangement uses TRBV20-1 and TRBJ2-7; 9 bases are a match to TRBD1. The CDR3 has 15 amino acids. Germline CDR1 and CDR2: DFQATT and SNEGSKA (reference sequence). Losses at the gene ends were 1 base for V and 2 bases for J; bases not matched to a gene: 6.

The J gene is TRBJ2-7, the V gene TRBV14; D gene unclear. The V end lost 1 base, the J end lost 3 bases, and 4 bases lay between the germline ends. CDR3 length: 12 amino acids. CDR1 and CDR2 from the germline V gene are SGHDN and FVKESK. CDR3 amino acids: CASSQVIYEQYF. The CDR3 nucleotides read TGTGCCAGCAGCCAAGTTATCTACGAGCAGTACTTC.

The chain has TRBV7-8 and TRBJ1-1; tentatively, D is TRBD1 (5 bases). This CDR3 contains 17 residues. Trimming pared 5 bases from V and 10 bases from J, leaving 29 bases between. Germline-derived CDR1 and CDR2 are SGHVS and FQNEAQ. CDR3 in amino acids: CASSRDSYVPRGGGAFF. The CDR3 nucleotides are TGTGCCAGCAGCCGAGACAGTTACGTACCCCGGGGCGGGGGAGCTTTCTTT.

This clonotype occurred many times. The chain has TRBV7-2 and TRBJ1-5, with D possibly TRBD1 on 6 matching bases. The V gene's germline CDR1 is SGHTA and CDR2 FQGNSA. Trimming pared 5 bases from V and 8 bases from J, leaving 19 bases between. CDR3 length: 15 residues. CDR3 sequence (DNA): TGTGCCAGCAGCCCAAAACAGGGAGGAGTAGAGCCCCAGCATTTT. Translated: CASSPKQGGVEPQHF.

Only a few counts were recorded for this clonotype. V gene TRBV10-1 combines with J gene TRBJ1-1, with D possibly matching TRBD1 (6 bases). There are 10 residues in the CDR3. V dropped 6 bases and J dropped 11 bases, with 10 bases sitting between them. Germline-derived CDR1 and CDR2 are WNHNN and SYGVQD (reference sequence). CDR3 residues: CASRGGGAFF. The CDR3 DNA reads as TGCGCCAGCAGGGGGGGCGGGGCTTTCTTT.

This chain uses TRBV7-9 with TRBJ1-5; D gene uncertain. Germline CDR1 SEHNR, CDR2 FQNEAQ (reference sequence). The V end lost 1 base, the J end lost 3 bases, and 10 bases lay between the germline ends. CDR3 length equals 15 residues. The chain's CDR3 is CASSLEAGLNQPQHF. The CDR3 DNA sequence: TGTGCCAGCAGCTTAGAGGCAGGCCTCAATCAGCCCCAGCATTTT.

The chain links TRBV10-3 to TRBJ1-2; 12 nucleotides line up with TRBD1. This CDR3 comprises 16 residues. V shed 11 bases, J shed 7 bases, and the junction held 17 bases outside the gene matches. From germline, CDR1 is ENHRY and CDR2 SYGVKD. The CDR3 is CASSPGTGGPPSGYTF. DNA for the CDR3: TGTGCCTCCAGTCCCGGGACAGGGGGCCCTCCGAGTGGCTACACCTTC.